The 19 T cell receptor beta chains given below trace back to one sample, sequenced in a study of low-dose radiotherapy and immunotherapy resistance in tumors. TCR amplification used around 19 PCR cycles, a constant-region primer and a V-primer adapter. TCRdb passed the reads through MiXCR, listing each CDR3 protein once. The sample comprises about 50,000 distinct CDR3 sequences, over 9.5% of which are singletons, and about 6% rests with the top ten. Noted time point: before trial treatment. The source was PBMCs, collected before treatment. All receptors come from a female donor with ovarian cancer.

Many counts were recorded for this clonotype. The chain joins TRBV6-6 to TRBJ2-7, with 7 nucleotides matching TRBD1. The CDR3 has 15 residues. Per germline, CDR1 MNHNY and CDR2 SVGAGI (reference sequence). V was pared by 7 bases and J by 3 bases, with 12 bases of the junction left unmatched. The CDR3 sequence: CASTDPDREGYEQYF. The CDR3 coding sequence is TGTGCCAGCACCGACCCAGACAGGGAAGGCTACGAGCAGTACTTC.

This clonotype was seen repeatedly, ten times or more. The CDR3 region is CASSLNQGALAEAFF. Here the CDR3 DNA reads TGCGCCAGCAGCTTGAATCAGGGAGCGCTGGCTGAAGCTTTCTTT. The chain employs TRBV5-1 and TRBJ1-1; D is possibly TRBD1 (5 bases). This CDR3 has 15 amino acids. Germline CDR1 is SGHRS and CDR2 is YFSETQ. V was shortened by 1 base and J by 6 bases, with 16 bases between the two germline ends.

This clonotype was counted at least ten times. The gene calls are TRBV6-2 or TRBV6-3 and TRBJ2-3, with 8 bases that match TRBD2. V lost 6 bases and J lost 6; bases outside the gene matches: 5. Germline V gives CDR1 MNHEY, CDR2 SVGEGT. The CDR3 has 13 residues. The CDR3 loop reads CASRILAADTQYF. For the CDR3, the DNA is TGTGCCAGCAGAATACTAGCGGCGGATACGCAGTATTTT.

This clonotype was recorded many times. The chain recombines TRBV19 with TRBJ1-1, with TRBD1 as a possible D gene (6 bases). This CDR3 contains 12 residues. Germline V CDR1 and CDR2: LNHDA, SQIVND (reference sequence). Trimming left V 4 bases short and J 9 bases short, with 12 bases between. The CDR3 loop reads CASSSGGWKAFF. For the CDR3, the DNA is TGTGCCAGTAGTAGTGGGGGCTGGAAAGCTTTCTTT.

This clonotype was found many times. The chain employs TRBV5-1 and TRBJ2-3; a weak D match, TRBD1 (6 bases). The CDR3 spans 12 residues. CDR1 and CDR2 from the germline V gene are SGHRS and YFSETQ. The ends were cut back, 7 bases at V and 3 bases at J, with 9 bases in the middle. Here the CDR3 reads CASGQNTDTQYF. The CDR3 DNA is TGCGCCAGCGGACAGAATACAGATACGCAGTATTTT.

The table lists this clonotype with many counts. The chain joins TRBV28 to TRBJ2-1; TRBD2 matches at 9 bases. The CDR3 has 16 residues. Germline V gene data show CDR1 as MDHEN and CDR2 as SYDVKM. V was pared by 2 bases and J by 5 bases, with 7 bases of the junction left unmatched. CDR3 nucleotides: TGTGCCAGCAGTTTAGCAAGCGGGAGGCTCGACAATGAGCAGTTCTTC. Translated: CASSLASGRLDNEQFF.

This clonotype was detected many times. In nucleotides, the CDR3 is TGTGCCAGCAGCCCCACTCGGACCGATGCAGATACGCAGTATTTT. Protein product: CASSPTRTDADTQYF. The chain carries TRBV3-1 and TRBJ2-3, with D hard to call. Germline values: CDR1 LGHDT, CDR2 YNNKEL (reference sequence). CDR3 length: 15 residues. With 4 bases removed from V and 4 bases from J, the gap between germline ends came to 15 bases.

This clonotype was seen repeatedly, ten times or more. V is TRBV20-1 and J is TRBJ1-6; no definite D call. The CDR3 has 19 amino acids. Trimming took 0 bases from V and 0 from J, leaving 18 bases between them. The germline gives CDR1 DFQATT, CDR2 SNEGSKA (reference sequence). For the CDR3, the DNA is TGCAGTGCTAGAGATACGTTCGGTACCGCCAGCTCCTATAATTCACCCCTCCACTTT. It specifies CSARDTFGTASSYNSPLHF.

Comments on this clonotype: This likely traces to a read error, being one base from a far larger clone. The rearrangement uses TRBV9 and TRBJ2-1; TRBD1 matches at 12 bases. CDR1 is SGDLS, CDR2 YYNGEE, per germline. The trim removed 3 bases at V and 13 bases at J, leaving 23 bases unmatched. CDR3 length: 19 residues. As DNA, the CDR3 is TGTGCCAGCAGCGACCGAGGGACCCGGGACAGGGGGCAGCGGGAGACCCAGTTCTTC. It encodes CASSDRGTRDRGQRETQFF.

This clonotype has more than one count but fewer than ten. The chain uses TRBV28 and TRBJ2-6; TRBD2 matches at 8 bases. The CDR3 loop spans 15 amino acids. Germline V lookup: CDR1 MDHEN, CDR2 SYDVKM. J lost 3 bases, V lost 6 bases, and 4 bases had no gene match. The CDR3 bases are TGTGCCAGCAGCCCCGGGGGGGTTGGGGCCAACGTCCTGACTTTC. Its protein is CASSPGGVGANVLTF.

At least ten counts were recorded for this clonotype. The chain carries TRBV7-6 and TRBJ1-2, with D perhaps TRBD1 (6 bases). V was cut by 6 bases and J by 0 bases, with 14 bases left in between. CDR3 length equals 15 residues. Per germline, CDR1 SGHVS and CDR2 FNYEAQ. The CDR3 DNA reads as TGTGCCAGCAGTGTAACAGGGCTGGCTAACTATGGCTACACCTTC. Its protein is CASSVTGLANYGYTF.

Worth noting for this clonotype: This sequence is one base from a far larger clone and is likely a read error. V usage is TRBV5-3 and J usage is TRBJ2-2, with a possible D match to TRBD2 (6 bases). TRBV5-3 is known as an ORF, though its function is uncertain. This CDR3 comprises 14 residues. The CDR3 coding sequence is TGTGCCAGCAGCTTGATTCAGTCTGGCGGGAAGCTGTTTTTT. This translates into CASSLIQSGGKLFF.

The sample holds many counts of this clonotype. The chain combines TRBV27 with TRBJ2-7; a possible D gene is TRBD2 (5 bases). Germline V lookup: CDR1 MNHEY, CDR2 SMNVEV (reference sequence). The V end was cut by 2 bases, the J end by 2 bases, with 13 bases between. The CDR3 contains 15 residues. The CDR3 DNA is TGTGCCAGCAGTTTAGGTGGGAGAGTCGCCTACGAGCAGTACTTC. Its translation: CASSLGGRVAYEQYF.

This clonotype showed up many times. The genes are TRBV12-3 or TRBV12-4 and TRBJ2-2, with 9 bases aligning to TRBD2. With 3 bases clipped from V and 4 bases from J, the junction kept 9 bases outside the gene matches. CDR3 size: 17 residues. The CDR3 protein is CASSFGPSGARTGELFF. The CDR3 region has the DNA TGTGCCAGCAGTTTCGGGCCTAGCGGGGCCCGCACCGGGGAGCTGTTTTTT.

This clonotype was recorded many times. The rearrangement uses TRBV29-1 and TRBJ2-2, with 11 bases fitting TRBD2. J lost 4 bases, V lost 6 bases, and 10 bases had no gene match. The CDR3 sequence is 16 residues long. The germline V gene encodes CDR1 SQVTM and CDR2 ANQGSEA. Written as DNA, the CDR3 is TGCAGCGTGCCCGGGACTAGCGGCCTCTCCACCGGGGAGCTGTTTTTT. It translates to CSVPGTSGLSTGELFF.

The chain links TRBV28 to TRBJ2-7; D perhaps matches TRBD1 (6 bases). Between the trimmed V and J ends, which lost 4 bases and 2 bases, there was a span of 12 bases. The CDR3 is 14 amino acids. Per the germline V gene, CDR1 is MDHEN and CDR2 is SYDVKM. For the CDR3, the DNA is TGTGCCAGCAGTTGGCGAACAGGGACCTACGAGCAGTACTTC. Its translation: CASSWRTGTYEQYF.

The chain couples TRBV5-1 to TRBJ2-2; no reliable D call. The V and J ends lost 0 bases and 6 bases respectively, with 12 bases between them. The CDR3 extends over 15 amino acids. CDR1 SGHRS and CDR2 YFSETQ come from the germline V gene. CDR3 coding DNA: TGCGCCAGCAGCTTGGCGTCTAGTATCTCCGGGGAGCTGTTTTTT. This encodes CASSLASSISGELFF.

Worth noting for this clonotype: Given a far larger clone just one base away, this is likely a sequencing read error. The genes are TRBV14 and TRBJ1-1; TRBD1 matches 7 bases. The CDR3 is made up of 13 amino acids. The germline CDR1 and CDR2 sequences are SGHDN and FVKESK. V lost 4 bases and J lost 4; bases outside the gene matches: 3. Here the CDR3 reads CASSRQGGTEAFF. In DNA, the CDR3 is TGTGCCAGCAGCCGACAGGGTGGCACTGAAGCTTTCTTT.

There are many counts of this clonotype. The chain combines TRBV24-1 with TRBJ2-1; a weak D match, TRBD1 (5 bases). CDR1 KGHDR and CDR2 SFDVKD come from the germline V gene. CDR3 length: 14 residues. V gave up 3 bases and J gave up 1 base, with 6 bases separating them. The CDR3 nucleotides are TGTGCCACCAGTGATACAGGTTCCTACAATGAGCAGTTCTTC. Amino acid sequence: CATSDTGSYNEQFF.